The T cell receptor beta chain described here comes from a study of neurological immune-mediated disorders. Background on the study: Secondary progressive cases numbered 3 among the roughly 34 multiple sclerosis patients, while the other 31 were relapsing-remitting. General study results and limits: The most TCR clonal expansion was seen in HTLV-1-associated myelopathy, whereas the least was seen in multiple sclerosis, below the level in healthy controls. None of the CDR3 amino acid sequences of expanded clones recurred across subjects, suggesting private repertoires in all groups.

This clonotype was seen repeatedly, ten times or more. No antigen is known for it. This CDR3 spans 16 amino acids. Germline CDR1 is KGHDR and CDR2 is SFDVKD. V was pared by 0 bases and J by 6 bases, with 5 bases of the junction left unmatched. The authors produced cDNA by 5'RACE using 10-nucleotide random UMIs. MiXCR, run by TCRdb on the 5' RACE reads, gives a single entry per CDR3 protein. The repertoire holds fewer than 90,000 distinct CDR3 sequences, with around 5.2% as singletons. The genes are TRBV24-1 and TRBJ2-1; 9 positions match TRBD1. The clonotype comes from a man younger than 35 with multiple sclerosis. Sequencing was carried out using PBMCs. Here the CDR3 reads CATSDLGGQGANEQFF. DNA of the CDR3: TGTGCCACCAGTGATTTGGGGGGACAGGGAGCCAATGAGCAGTTCTTC.